The clone carrying this T cell receptor (beta chain) was observed many times. As yet, its antigen is unknown. Six healthy women, forming three identical twin pairs, donated samples. A previously described protocol, modified, built RNA-based TCR cDNA libraries. One entry per CDR3 protein, called by TCRdb with MiXCR from the 5' RACE reads. Of 300,000 to 450,000 distinct CDR3 sequences in the sample, approximately 30% were seen once. This specimen belongs to a study of identical twins' blood T cells. The study, taken as a whole, reports: Mainly, cloneset size products determined shared clonotypes, twins included.

The CDR3 length is 15 residues. V was cut by 0 bases and J by 0 bases, with 7 bases left in between. Germline CDR1 is SGHRS and CDR2 is YFSETQ. This TCR was recovered from a woman aged 18 to 55 in good health. The sample consisted of PBMCs. This chain connects TRBV5-1 to TRBJ2-1; maybe TRBD1 (5 bases). CDR3 loop: CASSLEGSSYNEQFF. Here the CDR3 DNA reads TGCGCCAGCAGCTTGGAGGGGTCCTCCTACAATGAGCAGTTCTTC.